These 28 T cell receptor beta chains were sequenced from one sample in a study of shared clonotypes between healthy human individuals. As defined, naive CD8 cells were CD45RO-negative and positively selected for CCR7, with terminally differentiated effector memory CD45RA+ cells excluded. Clones were sequenced by immunoSEQ multiplex PCR, and TCRdb holds only the in-frame ones, with some missing. The sample carries 700,000 to 950,000 clones, approximately 97% recorded once. The source material was naive CD8+ T cells sorted from blood. The receptor set was obtained from a man aged 30-40 years in good health.

The V call is TRBV27, the J call TRBJ1-2; D is ambiguous. The germline gives CDR1 MNHEY, CDR2 SMNVEV (reference sequence). CDR3 length equals 13 residues. V was trimmed by 6 bases and J by 4 bases, leaving 12 bases between them. The CDR3 loop is CASSPTLSYGYTF. DNA for the CDR3: TGTGCCAGCAGCCCGACCCTTTCCTATGGCTACACCTTC.

The CDR3, as DNA: TGTGCCAGTATGGCTAGCGGGAGGGCCGACACGCAGTATTTT. Translation: CASMASGRADTQYF. The chain uses TRBV19 and TRBJ2-3, with TRBD2 matching over 12 bases. The junction had 8 bases not matched to a gene; V was cut back by 7 bases and J by 9 bases. The CDR3 runs 14 residues. Germline V lookup: CDR1 LNHDA, CDR2 SQIVND (reference sequence).

The rearrangement joins TRBV7-6 to TRBJ2-5; no reliable D call. The V end lost 6 bases, the J end lost 2 bases, and 13 bases lay between the germline ends. This CDR3 spans 14 amino acids. The germline CDR1 and CDR2 sequences are SGHVS and FNYEAQ. The CDR3, as DNA: TGTGCCAGCAGTGTTCCTGCTCTACAAGAGACCCAGTACTTC. As protein: CASSVPALQETQYF.

This chain joins TRBV14 and TRBJ2-3, with D possibly being TRBD1 or TRBD2 (5 bases each). The CDR3 has 14 residues. The germline V gene has CDR1 SGHDN and CDR2 FVKESK. The V and J ends lost 3 bases and 5 bases respectively, with 12 bases between them. Here the CDR3 DNA reads TGTGCCAGCAGCCAGTCAGGGAGAGGAGATACGCAGTATTTT. Protein sequence: CASSQSGRGDTQYF.

This clone is a singleton in its sample. The chain couples TRBV9 to TRBJ2-7; TRBD2 agrees at 9 bases. J was trimmed by 5 bases and V by 0 bases; bases with no gene match: 6. Germline V gene sequence: CDR1 SGDLS, CDR2 YYNGEE. The CDR3 length is 15 residues. As DNA, the CDR3 is TGTGCCAGCAGCGTAGCGGCGGGAGGGCCTAACGAGCAGTACTTC. Translated: CASSVAAGGPNEQYF.

CDR3 region: CASSSLTGGWYGYTF. The DNA of the CDR3 is TGTGCCAGCAGTTCCCTTACAGGGGGCTGGTATGGCTACACCTTC. V and J are TRBV27 and TRBJ1-2; 9 positions agree with TRBD1. V gave up 4 bases and J gave up 5 bases; unmatched junction bases: 8. The CDR3 length is 15 residues. The germline V gene encodes CDR1 MNHEY and CDR2 SMNVEV (reference sequence).

The chain uses TRBV29-1 and TRBJ2-5, with 9 bases identical to TRBD2. CDR3 length: 16 residues. Trimming at V came to 2 bases and at J to 1 base, leaving 8 bases not matched to a gene. CDR1 SQVTM and CDR2 ANQGSEA come from the germline V gene. The CDR3 region has the DNA TGCAGCGTTGAATGGGGGGTAGCGGGGGTCCAAGAGACCCAGTACTTC. Translation: CSVEWGVAGVQETQYF.

V and J are TRBV29-1 and TRBJ2-1, with TRBD2 matching 13 bases. This CDR3 contains 14 residues. In germline, CDR1 is SQVTM, CDR2 ANQGSEA. Trimming removed 3 bases from V and 7 bases from J; junction bases left unmatched: 3. This CDR3 is CSVDGLAGENEQFF. For the CDR3, the DNA is TGCAGCGTTGATGGACTAGCGGGAGAAAATGAGCAGTTCTTC.

This chain joins TRBV2 and TRBJ2-1, with a tentative D call TRBD2 (5 bases). Germline CDR1 and CDR2: SNHLY and FYNNEI. Trimming removed 6 bases at V and 0 bases at J, with 9 bases between. The CDR3 consists of 14 residues. The CDR3 nucleotides read TGTGCCAGCAGCTTCGGGGTCTCCTACAATGAGCAGTTCTTC. This translates into CASSFGVSYNEQFF.

The J gene is TRBJ2-3, the V gene TRBV11-2, with TRBD2 identical over 11 bases. The J segment lost 1 base and the V segment lost 3 bases, leaving 9 bases of the junction unmatched. The CDR3 spans 18 residues. The V gene's germline CDR1 is SGHAT and CDR2 FQNNGV. The CDR3 nucleotides are TGTGCCAGCAGCTTCTGGACTAGCGGGTCTGAGGGCACAGATACGCAGTATTTT. This gives the protein CASSFWTSGSEGTDTQYF.

In regard to this clone: The sample holds other DNA sequences that translate to the same CDR3. This chain connects TRBV28 to TRBJ2-3; D gene uncertain. V was cut by 1 base and J by 6 bases, with 5 bases left in between. Per the germline V gene, CDR1 is MDHEN and CDR2 is SYDVKM. This CDR3 has 12 residues. The CDR3 is CASSLFGDTQYF. CDR3 in DNA: TGTGCCAGCAGTTTATTTGGGGATACGCAGTATTTT.

The V and J genes are TRBV7-9 and TRBJ2-1; no firm D call. This CDR3 has 12 residues. Germline V lookup: CDR1 SEHNR, CDR2 FQNEAQ (reference sequence). Between the trimmed V and J ends, which lost 5 bases and 5 bases, there was a span of 7 bases. The DNA of the CDR3 is TGTGCCAGCAGCACTACGAACAATGAGCAGTTCTTC. This gives the protein CASSTTNNEQFF.

This rearrangement joins TRBV30 to TRBJ2-1; D may be TRBD1 (5 bases). V shed 1 base and J shed 2 bases, with 12 bases lying between them. CDR1 is GTSNPN, CDR2 SVGIG, per germline (reference sequence). This CDR3 is built from 15 residues. Here the CDR3 reads CAWSGRQRTYNEQFF. The CDR3 nucleotides are TGTGCCTGGAGTGGTAGACAGAGAACCTACAATGAGCAGTTCTTC.

CDR3 DNA: TGTGCCAGCAGTTCTGCCTCCGGGACAGGGAGATTCTCTGGGGCCAACGTCCTGACTTTC. Translating gives CASSSASGTGRFSGANVLTF. This sequence joins TRBV27 and TRBJ2-6, with 9 bases matching TRBD1. CDR1 and CDR2 (germline): MNHEY, SMNVEV (reference sequence). V shed 4 bases, J shed 0 bases, and the junction held 13 bases outside the gene matches. The CDR3 extends over 20 amino acids.

Comment on this clone: The same CDR3 also results from other DNA sequences found in this sample. The CDR3 protein is CASRTGTGLYEQYF. DNA of the CDR3: TGTGCCAGCAGAACCGGGACAGGGCTCTACGAGCAGTACTTC. This sequence joins TRBV27 and TRBJ2-7; 9 bases align to TRBD1. V shed 6 bases and J 3 bases; nucleotides not matched to a gene: 6. The CDR3 totals 14 residues. CDR1 and CDR2 from the germline V gene are MNHEY and SMNVEV (reference sequence).

The CDR3 DNA reads TGTGCCAGCAGCCCCGGGACATCTTCTAACTATGGCTACACCTTC. Translating gives CASSPGTSSNYGYTF. The chain recombines TRBV7-6 with TRBJ1-2, with D possibly being TRBD1 (6 bases). The CDR3 runs 15 residues. The germline CDR1 and CDR2 sequences are SGHVS and FNYEAQ. Between the trimmed V and J ends, which lost 5 bases and 0 bases, there was a span of 13 bases. Looking up the rest from reference TRBV7-6 and TRBJ1-2 gives the full variable domain: GAGVSQSPRYKVTKRGQDVALRCDPISGHVSLYWYRQALGQGPEFLTYFNYEAQQDKSGLPNDRFSAERPEGSISTLTIQRTEQRDSAMYRCASSPGTSSNYGYTFGSGTRLTVV.

This chain uses TRBV9 with TRBJ2-1; 7 bases map to TRBD2. This CDR3 has 15 residues. The V and J ends lost 0 bases and 7 bases, in that order; junction bases with no gene match: 7. Per germline, CDR1 SGDLS and CDR2 YYNGEE. The CDR3 sequence is CASSVGLAEGNEQFF. The CDR3 DNA is TGTGCCAGCAGCGTAGGGCTAGCGGAGGGGAATGAGCAGTTCTTC.

This clone has only one observation. V is TRBV7-9 and J is TRBJ2-7, with a possible D match to TRBD2 (6 bases). This CDR3 has 16 amino acids. Looked up from germline, CDR1 is SEHNR and CDR2 is FQNEAQ (reference sequence). Trimming removed 6 bases from V and 3 bases from J, with 21 bases in between. The chain's CDR3 is CASSRDSGANLYEQYF. CDR3 DNA sequence: TGTGCCAGCAGTAGGGATTCGGGAGCCAACCTCTACGAGCAGTACTTC.

J is TRBJ2-7 and V is TRBV2; 7 bases align to TRBD1. The CDR3 extends over 13 amino acids. From germline, CDR1 is SNHLY and CDR2 FYNNEI. V gave up 10 bases and J gave up 3 bases; unmatched junction bases: 9. The chain's CDR3 is CAIRGGQYYEQYF. The CDR3, as DNA: TGTGCCATCCGTGGGGGACAGTACTACGAGCAGTACTTC. Supplemented by reference TRBV2 and TRBJ2-7, the full variable domain reads EPEVTQTPSHQVTQMGQEVILRCVPISNHLYFYWYRQILGQKVEFLVSFYNNEISEKSEIFDDQFSVERPDGSNFTLKIRSTKLEDSAMYFCAIRGGQYYEQYFGPGTRLTVT.

The chain joins TRBV28 to TRBJ2-2, with 8 nucleotides matching TRBD2. Germline assignment: CDR1 MDHEN and CDR2 SYDVKM. Trimming at V came to 2 bases and at J to 5 bases, leaving 10 bases not matched to a gene. This CDR3 is 17 amino acids long. The CDR3 DNA reads TGTGCCAGCAGTTTAGTTGGCAGACTAGCGTTAACCGGGGAGCTGTTTTTT. Its translation: CASSLVGRLALTGELFF.

This chain uses TRBV7-8 with TRBJ1-1, with D uncertain. V was pared by 5 bases and J by 5 bases, with 9 bases between. Looked up from germline, CDR1 is SGHVS and CDR2 is FQNEAQ. The CDR3 extends over 12 amino acids. Here the CDR3 reads CASSEQETEAFF. The DNA of the CDR3 is TGTGCCAGCAGCGAGCAGGAAACTGAAGCTTTCTTT.

The V and J genes are TRBV4-1 and TRBJ2-5; 8 bases line up with TRBD1. The ends lost 1 base at V and 3 bases at J; junction bases unmatched: 10. From germline, CDR1 is MGHRA and CDR2 YSYEKL. The CDR3 loop spans 17 amino acids. The CDR3 DNA reads as TGCGCCAGCAGCCAAGGAGGCAGACAGGGGTTAGAAGAGACCCAGTACTTC. Translated: CASSQGGRQGLEETQYF.

This sequence joins TRBV4-3 and TRBJ1-5, with TRBD1 matching 7 bases. In germline, CDR1 is LGHNA, CDR2 YSLEER. The J segment lost 2 bases and the V segment lost 0 bases, leaving 4 bases of the junction unmatched. This CDR3 spans 16 amino acids. The CDR3: CASSQDGTAGNQPQHF. For the CDR3, the DNA is TGCGCCAGCAGCCAAGATGGGACAGCCGGCAATCAGCCCCAGCATTTT.

The DNA for the CDR3 is TGTGCCAGCAGCGGGACAGCCTGGTTGGAGACCCAGTACTTC. This encodes CASSGTAWLETQYF. This chain uses TRBV7-9 with TRBJ2-5; 7 nucleotides match TRBD1. This CDR3 is built from 14 residues. The germline V gene encodes CDR1 SEHNR and CDR2 FQNEAQ (reference sequence). Losses at the gene ends were 5 bases for V and 5 bases for J; bases not matched to a gene: 8.

This clone occurred once. V gene TRBV7-2 combines with J gene TRBJ2-2; D remains ambiguous. V lost 1 base and J 0 bases, leaving 12 bases between the germline ends. Germline CDR1 is SGHTA and CDR2 is FQGNSA. The length of the CDR3 is 17 residues. This chain's CDR3 is CASSLDPNHANTGELFF. CDR3 DNA: TGTGCCAGCAGCTTAGATCCGAACCACGCGAACACCGGGGAGCTGTTTTTT.

The chain recombines TRBV29-1 with TRBJ1-1; a possible D gene is TRBD1 (5 bases). This CDR3 has 15 amino acids. V was clipped by 2 bases and J by 0 bases, with 13 bases between them. CDR1 is SQVTM, CDR2 ANQGSEA, per germline. The chain's CDR3 is CSVERGARVNTEAFF. CDR3 DNA: TGCAGCGTTGAACGCGGGGCCAGAGTGAACACTGAAGCTTTCTTT.

This clone appeared a single time. This chain uses TRBV6-5 with TRBJ1-1; 8 bases align to TRBD1. The CDR3 runs to 15 residues. The germline V gene has CDR1 MNHEY and CDR2 SVGAGI. V lost 5 bases, J lost 1 base, and 6 bases stayed unmatched. In DNA form, the CDR3 reads TGTGCCAGCAGTATCCAGGGGGCGGGGAACACTGAAGCTTTCTTT. Translated, it gives CASSIQGAGNTEAFF.

The chain has TRBV7-2 and TRBJ2-3; D gene uncertain. The CDR3 runs to 15 residues. Between the trimmed V and J ends, which lost 3 bases and 2 bases, there was a span of 12 bases. Germline V gives CDR1 SGHTA, CDR2 FQGNSA. Here the CDR3 DNA reads TGTGCCAGCAGCTTGAATAGGGTAAACACAGATACGCAGTATTTT. Amino acid sequence: CASSLNRVNTDTQYF.